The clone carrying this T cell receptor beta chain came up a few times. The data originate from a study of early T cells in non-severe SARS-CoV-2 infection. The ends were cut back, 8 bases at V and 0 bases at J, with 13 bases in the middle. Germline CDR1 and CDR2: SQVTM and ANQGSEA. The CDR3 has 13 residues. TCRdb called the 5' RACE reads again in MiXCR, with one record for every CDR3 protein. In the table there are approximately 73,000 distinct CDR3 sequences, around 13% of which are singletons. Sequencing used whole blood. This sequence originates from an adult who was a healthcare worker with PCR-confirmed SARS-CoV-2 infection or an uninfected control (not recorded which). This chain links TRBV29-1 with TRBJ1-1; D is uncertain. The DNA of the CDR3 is TGCAGCATCTACGACGGACTGAACACTGAAGCTTTCTTT. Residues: CSIYDGLNTEAFF.